The 19 T cell receptor beta chains below come from one sample, sequenced in a study of blood T cell repertoires in COVID-19. Only in-frame clones appear in the TCRdb table, and some are missing; sequencing was by immunoSEQ multiplex PCR. There are 6,000 to 7,000 clones in the sample; approximately 90% occur only once, and roughly 9.7% lies in the top ten. Sequenced input: peripheral blood. The receptors originated from a human donor with active COVID-19. The donor label of this sample is uncertain.

The chain uses TRBV29-1 and TRBJ2-3; no clear D. There are 10 residues in the CDR3. The V gene lost 7 bases and the J gene lost 2 bases, with 4 bases spanning the gap. Germline V gene sequence: CDR1 SQVTM, CDR2 ANQGSEA. For the CDR3, the DNA is TGCAGCGCCTACACAGATACGCAGTATTTT. Its protein is CSAYTDTQYF.

The CDR3 region is CASSLNIAGGPDTQYF. The CDR3 DNA reads TGTGCCAGCTCTTTGAACATAGCGGGAGGCCCAGATACGCAGTATTTT. V and J are TRBV18 and TRBJ2-3; 10 bases match TRBD2. Germline values: CDR1 KGHSH, CDR2 LQKENI. The CDR3 length is 16 residues. With 6 bases clipped from V and 4 bases from J, the junction kept 10 bases outside the gene matches.

The V call is TRBV5-6, the J call TRBJ2-2; 12 nucleotides agree with TRBD1. The CDR3 sequence is 17 residues long. Germline CDR1 and CDR2: SGHDT and YYEEEE. The V segment lost 4 bases and the J segment 4 bases; nucleotides outside the gene matches: 8. The CDR3 protein is CASSGRDRGPGTGELFF. The DNA of the CDR3 is TGTGCCAGCAGCGGCCGGGACAGGGGGCCTGGCACCGGGGAGCTGTTTTTT. Filled out from reference TRBV5-6 and TRBJ2-2, the complete variable domain reads DAGVTQSPTHLIKTRGQQVTLRCSPKSGHDTVSWYQQALGQGPQFIFQYYEEEERQRGNFPDRFSGHQFPNYSSELNVNALLLGDSALYLCASSGRDRGPGTGELFFGEGSRLTVL.

The genes are TRBV5-6 and TRBJ1-3; a weak D match, TRBD1 (6 bases). Trimming removed 0 bases at V and 0 bases at J, with 13 bases between. The CDR3 extends over 17 amino acids. Germline V gene data show CDR1 as SGHDT and CDR2 as YYEEEE. The CDR3 coding sequence is TGTGCCAGCAGCTTGGAGGGGGAGGGGCGCTCTGGAAACACCATATATTTT. Protein sequence: CASSLEGEGRSGNTIYF.

The chain combines TRBV6-5 with TRBJ1-1, with no clear D. This CDR3 comprises 13 residues. V shed 4 bases and J shed 0 bases, with 6 bases lying between them. The germline gives CDR1 MNHEY, CDR2 SVGAGI. In DNA, the CDR3 is TGTGCCAGCAGTTTTGCGGTGAACACTGAAGCTTTCTTT. Its translation: CASSFAVNTEAFF.

The chain uses TRBV18 and TRBJ2-1; tentatively, D is TRBD1 (5 bases). The ends were cut back, 6 bases at V and 8 bases at J, with 35 bases in the middle. Germline V gene data show CDR1 as KGHSH and CDR2 as LQKENI. The CDR3 is made up of 20 amino acids. Here the CDR3 DNA reads TGTGCCAGCTCCCCGAAAGACAGAGCCGTACGTAGACACATTCCGGATGAGCAGTTCTTC. Protein: CASSPKDRAVRRHIPDEQFF.

This clone was counted between two and nine times. The chain employs TRBV5-4 and TRBJ1-1; D ambiguous. Trimming pared 0 bases from V and 0 bases from J, leaving 9 bases between. The CDR3 totals 15 residues. In germline, CDR1 is SGHNT, CDR2 YYREEE (reference sequence). CDR3 coding DNA: TGTGCCAGCAGCTTGGGCGGCGTCATGAACACTGAAGCTTTCTTT. This translates into CASSLGGVMNTEAFF.

The chain combines TRBV2 with TRBJ1-2; TRBD1 aligns across 8 bases. Germline V lookup: CDR1 SNHLY, CDR2 FYNNEI. The CDR3 is 14 amino acids. The V gene end was trimmed by 2 bases and the J gene end by 8 bases; junction bases not matched to a gene: 7. CDR3 loop: CASSESVTGEGYTF. CDR3 DNA sequence: TGTGCCAGCAGTGAATCGGTGACAGGGGAAGGCTACACCTTC.

This rearrangement joins TRBV5-1 to TRBJ2-7, with a tentative D call TRBD1 (7 bases). CDR3 length equals 14 residues. From germline, CDR1 is SGHRS and CDR2 YFSETQ. Trimming removed 4 bases from V and 3 bases from J, with 14 bases in between. The CDR3 DNA reads TGCGCCAGCAGCGCCCGACAGGGACTCTACGAGCAGTACTTC. This translates into CASSARQGLYEQYF.

J is TRBJ1-4 and V is TRBV30; D is uncertain. V lost 6 bases and J 4 bases, leaving 12 bases between the germline ends. The CDR3 length is 13 residues. The V gene's germline CDR1 is GTSNPN and CDR2 SVGIG (reference sequence). The CDR3 nucleotides are TGTGCCTGCTTAACCCAGAATAATGAAAAACTGTTTTTT. Its protein product is CACLTQNNEKLFF.

The chain combines TRBV6-5 with TRBJ1-5, with TRBD1 identical over 8 bases. Germline V lookup: CDR1 MNHEY, CDR2 SVGAGI. V dropped 2 bases and J dropped 4; count of bases not matched to a gene: 4. The CDR3 consists of 15 residues. The CDR3 DNA reads TGTGCCAGCAGTTACGACAGGGGTAGTAATCAGCCCCAGCATTTT. As protein: CASSYDRGSNQPQHF.

The chain uses TRBV5-4 and TRBJ2-3; 11 nucleotides line up with TRBD2. The CDR3 has 15 residues. Unmatched junction bases numbered 4, after V lost 5 bases and J lost 2 bases. From germline, CDR1 is SGHNT and CDR2 YYREEE (reference sequence). The CDR3 sequence: CASREGLAVTDTQYF. In DNA, the CDR3 is TGTGCCAGCAGGGAGGGACTAGCGGTCACAGATACGCAGTATTTT.

V and J are TRBV6-5 and TRBJ1-6; a possible D gene is TRBD1 (5 bases). The CDR3 has 14 amino acids. Trimming left V 6 bases short and J 6 bases short, with 12 bases between. CDR1 and CDR2 (germline): MNHEY, SVGAGI. The CDR3 bases are TGTGCCAGCAGCAGCATGGGGCCTAATTCACCCCTCCACTTT. Protein sequence: CASSSMGPNSPLHF.

This rearrangement joins TRBV20-1 to TRBJ1-5, with 8 bases identical to TRBD1. V lost 5 bases, J lost 1 base, and 7 bases stayed unmatched. Per germline, CDR1 DFQATT and CDR2 SNEGSKA (reference sequence). The CDR3 loop spans 15 amino acids. Here the CDR3 reads CSAGGQGLSNQPQHF. The CDR3 region has the DNA TGCAGTGCTGGTGGACAGGGTCTGAGCAATCAGCCCCAGCATTTT.

The chain employs TRBV27 and TRBJ1-2; D not resolved. The CDR3 has 14 amino acids. Germline lookup yields CDR1 MNHEY and CDR2 SMNVEV (reference sequence). V was shortened by 0 bases and J by 5 bases, with 10 bases between the two germline ends. DNA of the CDR3: TGTGCCAGCAGTTTATCTCTCGATAGTTATGGCTACACCTTC. Translated: CASSLSLDSYGYTF.

Written as DNA, the CDR3 is TGTGCCAGCAGCCCCGCAGGGGCTGGGGCCAACGTCCTGACTTTC. Its protein is CASSPAGAGANVLTF. This chain connects TRBV11-2 to TRBJ2-6; weak D call: TRBD1 (6 bases). Trimming shortened V by 5 bases and J by 2 bases, and 10 bases separated the two germline ends. CDR3 length: 15 amino acids. Germline values: CDR1 SGHAT, CDR2 FQNNGV.

This chain joins TRBV30 and TRBJ1-2, with 8 bases matching TRBD1. Germline V gives CDR1 GTSNPN, CDR2 SVGIG (reference sequence). This CDR3 comprises 12 residues. The junction had 1 base not matched to a gene; V was cut back by 4 bases and J by 3 bases. CDR3 sequence (DNA): TGTGCCTGGACGACAGGGGACTATGGCTACACCTTC. This gives the protein CAWTTGDYGYTF.

This chain links TRBV27 with TRBJ1-6; D unclear. V gave up 2 bases and J gave up 3 bases, with 8 bases separating them. This CDR3 is 15 amino acids long. Germline values: CDR1 MNHEY, CDR2 SMNVEV (reference sequence). The CDR3 spells CASSLGSLYNSPLHF. For the CDR3, the DNA is TGTGCCAGCAGTTTAGGGAGCCTCTATAATTCACCCCTCCACTTT.

The chain employs TRBV3-1 (or the pseudogene TRBV3-2) and TRBJ2-3, with 7 bases fitting TRBD2. This CDR3 region has 16 residues. Germline CDR1 and CDR2: LGHDT and YNNKEL (reference sequence). The V gene end was trimmed by 3 bases and the J gene end by 2 bases; junction bases not matched to a gene: 8. CDR3 sequence (DNA): TGTGCCAGCAGCCATCTCGGCGGGAGAATCACAGATACGCAGTATTTT. Encoded protein: CASSHLGGRITDTQYF.